Below, 28 T cell receptor beta chains from the same sample are listed, as sequenced in a study of identical twins. TCRdb re-derived calls from the 5' RACE reads in MiXCR, one entry per CDR3 protein. The sample records approximately 500,000 distinct CDR3 sequences, roughly 15% being singletons. These records were also assigned to another study, of yellow fever vaccine responses in identical twins.

The sequencing input was CD4+ T cells sorted from blood. The origin of the receptors is a woman aged 18-29 years in good health.

This clonotype has only a few counts. The genes are TRBV10-3 and TRBJ2-2; 7 nucleotides match TRBD1. CDR3 length: 15 amino acids. Losses at the gene ends were 4 bases for V and 4 bases for J; bases not matched to a gene: 6. Per germline, CDR1 ENHRY and CDR2 SYGVKD. CDR3 loop: CAISGQGVSTGELFF. Here the CDR3 DNA reads TGTGCCATCAGTGGCCAGGGGGTTAGCACCGGGGAGCTGTTTTTT.

The table lists this clonotype with a few counts. This chain links TRBV7-2 with TRBJ2-7; tentative D call: TRBD1 (5 bases). Trimming took 0 bases from V and 3 from J, leaving 6 bases between them. From germline, CDR1 is SGHTA and CDR2 FQGNSA. This CDR3 contains 13 residues. CDR3: CASSLADSYEQYV. The DNA for the CDR3 is TGTGCCAGCAGCTTAGCCGACAGCTACGAGCAGTACGTC.

This clonotype was seen only a few times. This sequence joins TRBV5-1 and TRBJ2-1, with a possible D match to TRBD1 (5 bases). This CDR3 spans 15 amino acids. Germline CDR1 reads SGHRS; CDR2 reads YFSETQ. With 6 bases removed from V and 9 bases from J, the gap between germline ends came to 22 bases. CDR3 DNA sequence: TGCGCCAGCACCTCTTTCAGCCAGGGCATTGGTGAGCAGTTCTTC. Residues: CASTSFSQGIGEQFF.

The chain joins TRBV6-2 or TRBV6-3 to TRBJ2-1; D not resolved. The CDR3 totals 15 residues. Deletions cut 5 bases from V and 0 bases from J, with 11 bases between. Germline V gives CDR1 MNHEY, CDR2 SVGEGT. The CDR3 sequence is CASSRVARSYNEQFF. The CDR3, as DNA: TGTGCCAGCAGTCGGGTTGCGCGCTCCTACAATGAGCAGTTCTTC.

This clonotype was seen more than once but under ten times. The chain links TRBV7-2 to TRBJ2-3; unclear D gene. CDR1 is SGHTA and CDR2 is FQGNSA in the germline V gene. CDR3 size: 15 residues. Trimming shortened V by 5 bases and J by 1 base, and 13 bases separated the two germline ends. CDR3 bases: TGTGCCAGCAGCACCAGTCCTATAGGCACAGATACGCAGTATTTT. Amino acid sequence: CASSTSPIGTDTQYF.

This clonotype occurred a few times. The chain recombines TRBV19 with TRBJ2-7; 13 nucleotides line up with TRBD2. Germline assignment: CDR1 LNHDA and CDR2 SQIVND (reference sequence). With V trimmed by 6 bases and J by 6 bases, 8 bases remained unmatched. This CDR3 has 15 residues. The CDR3 coding sequence is TGTGCCAGTAGGCGACTAGCGGGAGGTAACGGCGAGCAGTACTTC. It encodes CASRRLAGGNGEQYF. The full variable domain, completed using reference TRBV19 and TRBJ2-7, is DGGITQSPKYLFRKEGQNVTLSCEQNLNHDAMYWYRQDPGQGLRLIYYSQIVNDFQKGDIAEGYSVSREKKESFPLTVTSAQKNPTAFYLCASRRLAGGNGEQYFGPGTRLTVT.

This chain joins TRBV7-2 and TRBJ2-5; maybe TRBD1 (5 bases). V was shortened by 5 bases and J by 4 bases, with 17 bases between the two germline ends. Germline V gene data show CDR1 as SGHTA and CDR2 as FQGNSA. The length of the CDR3 is 15 residues. CDR3 in DNA: TGTGCCAGCAGCCCTCGGTGGGGAACAGGAGAGACCCAGTACTTC. Residues: CASSPRWGTGETQYF.

The chain couples TRBV20-1 to TRBJ2-7; 9 bases align to TRBD2. The V gene's germline CDR1 is DFQATT and CDR2 SNEGSKA (reference sequence). This CDR3 region has 13 residues. V gave up 7 bases and J gave up 2 bases; unmatched junction bases: 6. CDR3 region: CSGISGGPYEQYV. CDR3 sequence (DNA): TGCAGTGGTATTAGCGGGGGTCCCTACGAGCAGTACGTC.

This clonotype came up once. The V gene is TRBV7-9, the J gene TRBJ2-1; 8 nucleotides match TRBD2. Germline CDR1 SEHNR, CDR2 FQNEAQ (reference sequence). V dropped 5 bases and J dropped 8; count of bases not matched to a gene: 11. The CDR3 is made up of 15 amino acids. CDR3 in amino acids: CASSGTGTGRDEQFF. CDR3 DNA sequence: TGTGCCAGCAGCGGTACCGGGACCGGGAGGGATGAGCAGTTCTTC.

The rearrangement links TRBV6-5 to TRBJ2-1, with TRBD1 matching 7 bases. V gave up 2 bases and J gave up 5 bases; unmatched junction bases: 9. Germline CDR1 MNHEY, CDR2 SVGAGI. CDR3 length: 16 amino acids. CDR3 nucleotide sequence: TGTGCCAGCAGTTACAGGACAGGCCCAAGGGACAATGAGCAGTTCTTC. Translating gives CASSYRTGPRDNEQFF.

This chain uses TRBV3-1 with TRBJ1-5; D not certain. Trimming pared 3 bases from V and 2 bases from J, leaving 5 bases between. The CDR3 runs 13 residues. The germline CDR1 and CDR2 sequences are LGHDT and YNNKEL (reference sequence). CDR3 coding DNA: TGTGCCAGCAGCCACCTGGGCAATCAGCCCCAGCATTTT. It encodes CASSHLGNQPQHF.

This clonotype has only one observation. The chain combines TRBV27 with TRBJ1-2, with D hard to call. The germline V gene encodes CDR1 MNHEY and CDR2 SMNVEV (reference sequence). The CDR3 covers 18 residues. Trimming took off 4 bases at V and 4 bases at J, with 25 bases between the two ends. CDR3 residues: CASSSMTPPTSWVYGYTF. CDR3 DNA sequence: TGTGCCAGCAGTTCTATGACACCCCCAACCTCATGGGTCTATGGCTACACCTTC.

This clonotype was picked up many times. This chain connects TRBV29-1 to TRBJ2-1; D unresolved. The germline gives CDR1 SQVTM, CDR2 ANQGSEA. Trimming pared 4 bases from V and 9 bases from J, leaving 10 bases between. The length of the CDR3 is 11 residues. The chain's CDR3 is CSVVIGPEQFF. The DNA for the CDR3 is TGCAGCGTTGTGATCGGGCCTGAGCAGTTCTTC.

The chain combines TRBV25-1 with TRBJ2-5; 7 bases are a match to TRBD1. Unmatched junction bases numbered 8, after V lost 5 bases and J lost 5 bases. The germline CDR1 and CDR2 sequences are MGHDK and SYGVNS. This CDR3 is 14 amino acids long. The CDR3 loop is CASSTPDRIETQYF. The CDR3 nucleotides read TGTGCCAGCAGTACTCCGGACAGGATCGAGACCCAGTACTTC.

Many counts were recorded for this clonotype. The chain links TRBV12-3 or TRBV12-4 to TRBJ2-1, with D possibly being TRBD1 (6 bases). With 6 bases removed from V and 0 bases from J, the gap between germline ends came to 12 bases. CDR3 size: 15 residues. The CDR3 region is CASSPQGSSYNEQFF. The CDR3 DNA reads TGTGCCAGCAGCCCACAGGGAAGCTCCTACAATGAGCAGTTCTTC.

The chain joins TRBV2 to TRBJ2-2; D unclear. Germline V CDR1 and CDR2: SNHLY, FYNNEI. The V gene lost 6 bases and the J gene lost 4 bases, with 9 bases spanning the gap. The CDR3 loop spans 13 amino acids. The chain's CDR3 is CASSQQTTGELFF. In DNA, the CDR3 is TGTGCCAGCAGCCAACAGACCACCGGGGAGCTGTTTTTT. The full variable domain, completed using reference TRBV2 and TRBJ2-2, is EPEVTQTPSHQVTQMGQEVILRCVPISNHLYFYWYRQILGQKVEFLVSFYNNEISEKSEIFDDQFSVERPDGSNFTLKIRSTKLEDSAMYFCASSQQTTGELFFGEGSRLTVL.

This sequence joins TRBV29-1 and TRBJ2-3, with 12 bases aligning to TRBD2. The CDR3 has 18 residues. Per the germline V gene, CDR1 is SQVTM and CDR2 is ANQGSEA. With V trimmed by 4 bases and J by 5 bases, 16 bases remained unmatched. CDR3 residues: CSVGPQSGTSGRKDTQYF. The CDR3, as DNA: TGCAGCGTTGGCCCCCAATCCGGGACTAGCGGGCGGAAAGATACGCAGTATTTT.

This clonotype was found a few times. Here the CDR3 reads CASSQGLTSSYEQYV. The CDR3 nucleotides read TGTGCCAGCAGCCAGGGACTAACGAGCTCCTACGAGCAGTACGTC. The chain recombines TRBV12-3 or TRBV12-4 with TRBJ2-7; 7 bases match TRBD2. V was pared by 6 bases and J by 0 bases, with 8 bases of the junction left unmatched. The CDR3 is 15 amino acids.

In nucleotides, the CDR3 is TGTGCCAGCAGCTTGGCTCATGTGGATACGCAGTATTTT. Amino acid sequence: CASSLAHVDTQYF. The chain employs TRBV5-6 and TRBJ2-3; D is unclear. V lost 0 bases to trimming and J lost 6 bases, with 8 bases between them. CDR1 SGHDT and CDR2 YYEEEE come from the germline V gene. The CDR3 sequence is 13 residues long.

The chain is built from TRBV7-2 and TRBJ2-2; possible D gene TRBD2, 6 bases. The germline CDR1 and CDR2 sequences are SGHTA and FQGNSA. Trimming took 1 base from V and 1 from J, leaving 10 bases between them. The CDR3 totals 16 residues. The CDR3 nucleotides are TGTGCCAGCAGCTTAGGGGGACTGCAGAACACCGGGGAGCTGTTTTTT. Translating gives CASSLGGLQNTGELFF.

The rearrangement joins TRBV6-1 to TRBJ2-7; D might be TRBD1 or TRBD2, each matching 5 bases. Trimming removed 4 bases from V and 2 bases from J, with 12 bases in between. The CDR3 is 14 residues long. CDR1 and CDR2 from the germline V gene are MNHNS and SASEGT. The CDR3, as DNA: TGTGCCAGCAGTGGTCGGGACCGACCCTACGAGCAGTACTTC. The encoded protein is CASSGRDRPYEQYF.

J is TRBJ1-6 and V is TRBV18; 7 bases map to TRBD1. Germline V gene data show CDR1 as KGHSH and CDR2 as LQKENI. V shed 4 bases and J 6 bases; nucleotides not matched to a gene: 9. The CDR3 spans 16 residues. CDR3 bases: TGTGCCAGCTCACAGGGAATGGGACAGCTTAATTCACCCCTCCACTTT. Protein sequence: CASSQGMGQLNSPLHF.

This clonotype was seen more than once but under ten times. This chain joins TRBV20-1 and TRBJ2-1, with a weak D call TRBD1 (5 bases). Germline V CDR1 and CDR2: DFQATT, SNEGSKA (reference sequence). The CDR3 consists of 13 residues. The V and J ends lost 5 bases and 4 bases respectively, with 12 bases between them. CDR3 protein: CSAASRQYNEQFF. CDR3 coding DNA: TGCAGTGCTGCCTCTCGACAGTACAATGAGCAGTTCTTC.

This clonotype was observed a few times. The genes are TRBV15 and TRBJ2-3; TRBD2 matches at 8 bases. The CDR3 length is 18 residues. Germline V gene data show CDR1 as LNHNV and CDR2 as YYDKDF (reference sequence). V lost 0 bases to trimming and J lost 0 bases; unmatched junction nucleotides: 8. The CDR3 bases are TGTGCCACCAGCAGAGAGCCCCTAGCGGGCCTTAGCACAGATACGCAGTATTTT. Residues: CATSREPLAGLSTDTQYF.

The chain links TRBV2 to TRBJ2-3, with D perhaps TRBD1 or TRBD2 (5 bases each). Trimming left V 3 bases short and J 0 bases short, with 10 bases between. The CDR3 is 15 amino acids. The V gene's germline CDR1 is SNHLY and CDR2 FYNNEI. The CDR3 nucleotides are TGTGCCAGCAGTGAGGTGGGGGAAAGCACAGATACGCAGTATTTT. As protein: CASSEVGESTDTQYF.

This clonotype was counted between two and nine times. The J gene is TRBJ2-2, the V gene TRBV28, with 9 bases fitting TRBD2. The V gene end was trimmed by 6 bases and the J gene end by 6 bases; junction bases not matched to a gene: 5. Germline-derived CDR1 and CDR2 are MDHEN and SYDVKM. The CDR3 totals 14 residues. The CDR3 nucleotides read TGTGCCAGCAGACCGGGACTAGCATCCGGGGAGCTGTTTTTT. Protein sequence: CASRPGLASGELFF. Based on the CDR3 plus reference TRBV28 and TRBJ2-2, the full variable domain is DVKVTQSSRYLVKRTGEKVFLECVQDMDHENMFWYRQDPGLGLRLIYFSYDVKMKEKGDIPEGYSVSREKKERFSLILESASTNQTSMYLCASRPGLASGELFFGEGSRLTVL.

J is TRBJ1-4 and V is TRBV10-3; possibly TRBD1 for D (6 bases). The CDR3 contains 13 residues. Germline V gives CDR1 ENHRY, CDR2 SYGVKD. Trimming shortened V by 10 bases and J by 5 bases, and 14 bases separated the two germline ends. CDR3 in amino acids: CATRLGGNEKLFF. The CDR3 DNA is TGTGCCACCCGATTAGGGGGGAATGAAAAACTGTTTTTT.

This clonotype was counted between two and nine times. The V gene is TRBV24-1, the J gene TRBJ2-5; no firm D call. This CDR3 has 15 residues. Trimming took off 4 bases at V and 5 bases at J, with 16 bases between the two ends. Per the germline V gene, CDR1 is KGHDR and CDR2 is SFDVKD. The CDR3 nucleotides read TGTGCCACCAGTGACTCCGGGCCTAACCGGGAGACCCAGTACTTC. Its translation: CATSDSGPNRETQYF.